These T cell receptor beta chains were read from a single sample in a study of cytomegalovirus exposure and HLA in healthy donors. Repertoires were generated with immunoSEQ multiplex PCR, while TCRdb's copy carries only in-frame clones and drops some. The sample has approximately 150,000 clones, 87% seen once; the top ten hold approximately 0.85%. Sequencing used PBMCs. Receptor source: a woman aged 30 to 39 in good health and CMV-seronegative. Both conserved end residues are part of each CDR3. D genes are given only for firm matches. Expanded clones are given a class, and other clones once, few, many or no size at all.

V	D	size	J	DNA	CDR3
TRBV18	NA	NA	TRBJ1-2	TGTGCCAGCTCACCTCCGACAGAATCCTATGGCTACACCTTC	CASSPPTESYGYTF
TRBV6-6	NA	NA	TRBJ2-1	TGTGCCAGCAGTTACGACAGGACCCAGTACAATGAGCAGTTCTTC	CASSYDRTQYNEQFF
TRBV6-4	NA	once	TRBJ2-1	TGTGCCAGCAGTGCCGTTCCGACTAGGGCCTCCTACAATGAGCAGTTCTTC	CASSAVPTRASYNEQFF
TRBV7-3	TRBD1	NA	TRBJ2-1	TGTGCCAGCAGCTCGTCCCGGGACAGTTACAATGAGCAGTTCTTC	CASSSSRDSYNEQFF
TRBV7-9	NA	few	TRBJ1-2	TGTGCCAGCAGGGAGGGACCGTCGAGGGGCTACACCTTC	CASREGPSRGYTF
TRBV7-9	TRBD1	NA	TRBJ1-1	TGTGCCAGCAGCTTACAGGGGGCGAGGACTGAAGCTTTCTTT	CASSLQGARTEAFF
TRBV5-1	TRBD2	NA	TRBJ2-4	TGCGCCAGCCAAGGCGGGGGGGCCAAAAACATTCAGTACTTC	CASQGGGAKNIQYF
TRBV5-1	TRBD1	NA	TRBJ1-2	TGCGCCAGCAGCCTCACCTCGGACAACAGGGGGCAAGGCTACACCTTC	CASSLTSDNRGQGYTF
TRBV18	TRBD1	NA	TRBJ1-6	TGTGCCAGCGGCGGAACAGGGGGCTATAATTCACCCCTCCACTTT	CASGGTGGYNSPLHF
TRBV11-2	TRBD1	NA	TRBJ1-1	TGTGCCAGCACCACATGGGACAGGCCGAACACTGAAGCTTTCTTT	CASTTWDRPNTEAFF
TRBV11-2	TRBD1	NA	TRBJ1-4	TGTGCCAGCAGCCGTCGGACAGGGATTAATGAAAAACTGTTTTTT	CASSRRTGINEKLFF
TRBV28	TRBD1	NA	TRBJ1-5	TGTGCCAGCAGTCCGTTTTTGGGGGGACAGGGAGGGAGTCAGCCCCAGCATTTT	CASSPFLGGQGGSQPQHF
TRBV5-1	TRBD1	NA	TRBJ1-1	TGCGCCAGCAGCTTCGAAGGGGGCTCTGAAGCTTTCTTT	CASSFEGGSEAFF
TRBV13	NA	NA	TRBJ2-1	TGTGCCAGCAGCACCCCACAGGGGAGGTCCTACAATGAGCAGTTCTTC	CASSTPQGRSYNEQFF
TRBV6-6	NA	NA	TRBJ2-4	TGTGCCAGCAGTTACGGGGCACCCCTAGCCAAAAACATTCAGTACTTC	CASSYGAPLAKNIQYF
TRBV7-9	TRBD2	once	TRBJ2-3	TGTGCCAGCGAGACCCGAGGATCGACTAGCGGGGATTCCACAGATACGCAGTATTTT	CASETRGSTSGDSTDTQYF
TRBV6-1	TRBD2	few	TRBJ2-7	TGTGCCGGCGGGGGGGCAGTTGGGCTCGAGCAGTACTTC	CAGGGAVGLEQYF
TRBV5-1	TRBD1	NA	TRBJ1-1	TGCGCCAGCAGCCGCACAGGGGTGAGTTCGACTGAAGCTTTCTTT	CASSRTGVSSTEAFF
TRBV30	TRBD1	NA	TRBJ1-2	TGTGCCTGGAGAGAGAGTGGGACAGTTGGTGGCTACACCTTC	CAWRESGTVGGYTF
TRBV29-1	TRBD1	few	TRBJ2-5	TGCAGCGTTGAGGGACAGGCACAAGAGACCCAGTACTTC	CSVEGQAQETQYF
TRBV6-1	NA	NA	TRBJ2-7	TGTGCCAGCAGCGCCGGGACACCGTACGAGCAGTACTTC	CASSAGTPYEQYF
TRBV9	TRBD2	few	TRBJ2-2	TGTGCCAGCAGCGTAGAGGCGGGAGGGCACACCGGGGAGCTGTTTTTT	CASSVEAGGHTGELFF
TRBV7-8	TRBD2	once	TRBJ2-2	TGTGCCAGCAGCCCCAGGACTAGCGGAGGGGGCACCGGGGAGCTGTTTTTT	CASSPRTSGGGTGELFF
TRBV9	NA	NA	TRBJ2-5	TGTGCCAGCAGCGTAGAAGGAGACTCGGGAGAGACCCAGTACTTC	CASSVEGDSGETQYF
TRBV25-1	NA	NA	TRBJ1-3	TGTGCCAGCAGCCCTGGGGGGGGCGCGTTTGGAAACACCATATATTTT	CASSPGGGAFGNTIYF
TRBV6-5	TRBD1	NA	TRBJ1-1	TGTGCCAGCAGTTACGGACCCGGGACAGGTGAGGCTTTCTTT	CASSYGPGTGEAFF
TRBV5-8	NA	NA	TRBJ2-3	TGTGCCAGCAGCTTGGGCGGTTGGGGGCCAGATACGCAGTATTTT	CASSLGGWGPDTQYF
TRBV10-3	NA	few	TRBJ1-5	TGTGCCATCAGGACAGACCTCAATCAGCCCCAGCATTTT	CAIRTDLNQPQHF
TRBV15	TRBD1	NA	TRBJ1-5	TGTGCCACCAGCAGTGGGACAGGGGTTGGTCAGCCCCAGCATTTT	CATSSGTGVGQPQHF